This T cell receptor (beta chain) was recovered during a study of OX40 agonist ivuxolimab in advanced cancers. Across the whole study: People who had prior anti-PD-1, anti-PD-L1 or anti-CTLA-4 therapy could take part, and 40% had some.

Baseline was the first blood sampling point, followed by cycle 4 day 1 and cycle 7 day 1. This clone came up a few times. Different DNA sequences within this sample yield the same CDR3. The germline CDR1 and CDR2 sequences are SGHRS and YFSETQ. The V and J ends lost 4 bases and 2 bases respectively, with 9 bases between them. The CDR3 runs to 13 residues. Sequencing used immunoSEQ multiplex PCR; TCRdb keeps in-frame clones, though not all of them. The table shows around 48,000 clones, with 83% occurring only once. This receptor was taken from an adult with an advanced solid tumor such as melanoma, head and neck, liver or kidney cancer. This chain joins TRBV5-1 and TRBJ1-2; D not certain. This material consisted of CD4+ or CD8+ T cells sorted from blood, taken in a trial of the OX40 agonist ivuxolimab. CDR3 bases: TGCGCCAGCAGCCCGGGCCTGAACTATGGCTACACCTTC. This encodes CASSPGLNYGYTF.